The entry that follows covers one T cell receptor (beta chain) sequence. The antigen it recognizes is unknown. No base quality values were provided; no much bigger clone lies one nucleotide off. These data originate in a study of shared clonotypes between healthy human individuals (TCRdb year 2020). General notes on the study: A couple of women and three men aged 18 to 49 years were included in the cohort. For each donor, CD4 naive and CD4 memory were each given three plates, CD8 naive was given two plates, and CD8 memory was given one plate. To estimate repertoire size and how much clonotype sharing occurs between individuals, the study deeply sequenced the blood TCR repertoires of 5 or 6 healthy adults. Libraries were prepared and TCR repertoires were sequenced by different laboratories using diverse techniques, in order to increase sequencing depth and limit assay-specific biases. Between about 0.8 and 9.5 billion PBMCs per donor were obtained by leukapheresis.

Using the deep immunoSEQ assay, TCR CDR3 regions were amplified from genomic DNA by multiplex PCR. Genomic DNA extracted from each cell subset was distributed evenly over all wells of several immunoSEQ 96-well plates, and each plate served as one replicate. For sorted subsets, approximately 210 ng genomic DNA, equal to approximately 30,000 T cell genomes, was loaded into each replicate PCR. The purified libraries were quantified using a Qubit 3.0 fluorometer, sized with a Bioanalyzer 2100, and then quantified again using the KAPA Library Quantification kit. Each immunoSEQ 96-well plate was sequenced on its own single-read 150-cycle Illumina NextSeq 550 flow cell. Processing in the source paper ran as follows. Because only junctional sequences without quality scores were contained in the immunoSEQ output, filtering matching that applied to full-length reads could not be performed. To assign V/J genes and CDR3, sequences were annotated against IMGT germline references using PyIR, a Python wrapper for IgBLAST v1.9. Reads were filtered out if the reads had weak V/J assignments (E-value above 1e-6), no CDR3, stop codons, out-of-frame junctions, or ambiguous translated residues. V3J clonotypes were defined by identical inferred V gene, J gene, and CDR3 amino acid sequence. Percentage overlap between repertoires was calculated by dividing the number of shared unique clonotypes by the size of the smaller repertoire. RTK rarefaction, the Chao1 estimator, and Recon v2.1 estimates of unobserved clonotypes were used to assess repertoire richness. Generation probabilities for all TCRbeta clonotypes obtained by the gDNA method from a handful of donors were computed using OLGA. What TCRdb holds here is the immuneACCESS table cut down to in-frame rearrangements. Part of the clones is not present; checked against another copy, under half of the missing clones reflect an unresolved V gene, and the others are unexplained. Clone size and V and J calls were adopted from that table, with D and trimming inferred from the DNA. This sample gives 1.5 million to 2.5 million clones in total; just under 95% of them show up just once. The top ten clones comprise 1% to 1.5% of the sample.

On the study overall, not on this receptor specifically: Because the study included only a small number of donors, the genetic and exposure-history diversity represented was limited. Even with the large sequencing depth, rarefaction of the sorted-subset datasets indicated that sequencing was incomplete. Sampling was restricted to blood, and TCR repertoires in tissue are likely to differ from TCR repertoires in blood. Higher generation probabilities were observed for clonotypes shared by all four sorted-subset donors than for non-shared clonotypes. Pairwise subsampling led to the expectation that sequencing depth would affect the degree of clonotype sharing among donors. Naive subsets generally had larger estimated clonotype richness than memory subsets. When several donors were compared, the shared fraction of clonotypes was about 5.5% for naive CD4, approximately 3.3% for naive CD8, 2% to 2.5% for memory CD4, and roughly 0.43% for memory CD8.

CD8 naive samples were obtained by positive selection for CCR7 among CD45RO-negative cells, yielding a CD45RA+CCR7+ population from which TemRA cells were excluded. The donors were healthy, HIV-negative adults who had no recently reported acute infections or vaccinations. All donors were Caucasian adults living in Nashville, Tennessee, USA. Blood was obtained by leukapheresis, after which PBMCs were separated by Ficoll-Histopaque density gradient centrifugation and cryopreserved in liquid nitrogen vapor phase. Analytical flow cytometry was used to check the purity and quantity of every magnetically sorted T cell population. Each sorted fraction had its genomic DNA isolated and then quantified by UV absorbance on a Nanodrop 2000c. This clonotype originated in a man younger than 35 in good health. The specimen sequenced was naive CD8+ T cells sorted from blood. The label giving this sample's cell subset or site can be read as: CD45RA+CCR7+.

The nucleotides are TGTGCCAGCAGCTTAAGTCAAATCTACAATGAGCAGTTCTTC. Its amino acids are CASSLSQIYNEQFF. The chain is assembled from TRBV11-2 and TRBJ2-1, with the D gene not confidently named. The junction carries 8 bases between V and J, which are trimmed by 2 bases and 3 bases respectively. The CDR3 has 14 amino acids, counting the end cysteine and phenylalanine. Only CDR3 DNA is held: 42 bases, read in frame from base 1. Based on the germline V gene, the CDR1 and CDR2 sequences are SGHAT and FQNNGV.